The source of this TCR beta chain is a study of T cells in Graves' hyperthyroidism and ophthalmopathy. Amplified TCR beta CDR3 regions came from RNA transcripts. First-round RT-PCR with HTBI primers amplified the TCR CDR3 region. From the multiplex PCR reads, TCRdb called clonotypes with MiXCR, one entry per CDR3 protein. The sample contains roughly 510,000 distinct CDR3 sequences, over 35% of which appear only once. This CDR3 spans 14 amino acids. Trimming pared 6 bases from V and 7 bases from J, leaving 18 bases between. In this sample, this clonotype turned up many times. Specimen: peripheral blood or thyroid tissue (not recorded which). The TCR was taken from an adult woman with Graves' disease, either hyperthyroidism or ophthalmopathy (not recorded which). The rearrangement joins TRBV12-3 or TRBV12-4 to TRBJ1-2; D is undetermined. Here the CDR3 reads CASRNRGRDPGYTF. Here the CDR3 DNA reads TGTGCCAGCAGGAACCGGGGAAGGGATCCTGGCTACACCTTC.